The source of this T cell receptor (beta chain) is a study of response to subunit inactivated influenza vaccine. Study findings and constraints: It was the authors' suggestion that each seasonal influenza vaccination recruits few new T cells.

Via MiXCR, TCRdb re-called the RT-PCR reads, giving one row per CDR3 protein. The sample holds about 190,000 distinct CDR3 sequences, around an eighth seen once. Points on this clonotype: Its antigen remains unknown.

Trimming removed 11 bases from V and 1 base from J; junction bases left unmatched: 18. The length of the CDR3 is 19 residues. Per the germline V gene, CDR1 is MRHNA and CDR2 is SNTAGT. The specimen was CD8+ T cells sorted from PBMCs, collected roughly 5 days after vaccination. This sequence originates from a man aged 50 or older who received an inactivated influenza vaccine. The chain carries TRBV6-4 and TRBJ2-1; TRBD2 aligns across 12 bases. DNA of the CDR3: TGTGCCTTCTGCCTTGAAGGACTAGCGGGGTTGGGGTCCTACAATGAGCAGTTCTTC. This sequence encodes CAFCLEGLAGLGSYNEQFF.